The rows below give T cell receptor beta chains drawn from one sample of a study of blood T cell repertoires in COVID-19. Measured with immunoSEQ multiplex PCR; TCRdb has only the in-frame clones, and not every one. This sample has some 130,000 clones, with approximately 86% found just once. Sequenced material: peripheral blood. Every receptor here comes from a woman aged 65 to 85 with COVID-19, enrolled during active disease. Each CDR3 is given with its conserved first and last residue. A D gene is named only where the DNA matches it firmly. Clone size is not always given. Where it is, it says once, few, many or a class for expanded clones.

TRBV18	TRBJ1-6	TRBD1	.	TGTGCCAGCTCAATGACGCGGACAGGGAAGGATTCACCCCTCCACTTT	CASSMTRTGKDSPLHF
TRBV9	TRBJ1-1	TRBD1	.	TGTGCCAGCAGCATCTATCCCACAGGGGGCTTTACTGAAGCTTTCTTT	CASSIYPTGGFTEAFF
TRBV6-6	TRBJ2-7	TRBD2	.	TGTGCCAGCAGTCGTACTAGCGGGGGGGCCATGGGCTACGAGCAGTACTTC	CASSRTSGGAMGYEQYF
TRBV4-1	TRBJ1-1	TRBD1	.	TGCGCCAGCAGCCGAGCGAACAGGGGGCTCCCGAACACTGAAGCTTTCTTT	CASSRANRGLPNTEAFF
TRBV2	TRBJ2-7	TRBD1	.	TGTGCCAGCAGTCCGCCGGGACAGTTCTTCTACGAGCAGTACTTC	CASSPPGQFFYEQYF
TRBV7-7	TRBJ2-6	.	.	TGTGCTAGCAGCCCAGGGGTTGGGGCCAACGTCCTGACTTTC	CASSPGVGANVLTF
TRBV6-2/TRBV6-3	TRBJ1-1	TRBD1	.	TGTGCCAGCAGTTTTCCAGACAGGGCCGTTGCTTTCTTT	CASSFPDRAVAFF
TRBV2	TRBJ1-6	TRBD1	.	TGTGCCAGCAGGGGGACAGGTGAAAATTCACCCCTCCACTTT	CASRGTGENSPLHF
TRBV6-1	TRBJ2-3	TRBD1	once	TGTGCCAGCAGTGAGACAGGGGAGGCAGATACGCAGTATTTT	CASSETGEADTQYF
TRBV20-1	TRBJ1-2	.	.	TGCAGTGCCTGGGACACTCGGGGCTACACCTTC	CSAWDTRGYTF
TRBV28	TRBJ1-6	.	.	TGTGCCAGCAGTTTCTTGGTGGGACAACGGAATTCACCCCTCCACTTT	CASSFLVGQRNSPLHF
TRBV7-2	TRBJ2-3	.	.	TGTGCCAGCAGCTTAGGAGGGGGGGCACCATATACGCAGTATTTT	CASSLGGGAPYTQYF
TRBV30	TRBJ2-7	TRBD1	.	TGTGCCTGGAGTGTGACGACAGGGGGGTACGAGCAGTACTTC	CAWSVTTGGYEQYF
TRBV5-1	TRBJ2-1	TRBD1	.	TGCGCCAGCAGTTCCGGGACAGGGAACAATGAGCAGTTCTTC	CASSSGTGNNEQFF
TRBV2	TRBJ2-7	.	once	TGTGCCAGCACTATGACAGGCTACGAGCAGTACTTC	CASTMTGYEQYF
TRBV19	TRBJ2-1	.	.	TGTGCCAGTAGTATGGGACTTAACAATGAGCAGTTCTTC	CASSMGLNNEQFF
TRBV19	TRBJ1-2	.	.	TGTGCCAGTAGAGCCCTTTCCTCTCTCGGTGGCTACACCTTC	CASRALSSLGGYTF
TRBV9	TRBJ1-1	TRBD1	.	TGTGCCAGCAGCCCACGTTCGGGGACAGGGGGCTTAACTGAAGCTTTCTTT	CASSPRSGTGGLTEAFF
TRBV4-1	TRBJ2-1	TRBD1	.	TGCGCCAGCAGCCAGGGAAGGACAGGGTACAATGAGCAGTTCTTC	CASSQGRTGYNEQFF
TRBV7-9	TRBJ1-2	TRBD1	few	TGTGCCAGCAGCAGCCAGGGGGCAATCTATGGCTACACCTTC	CASSSQGAIYGYTF
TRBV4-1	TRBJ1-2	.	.	TGCGCCAGCAGCCAGGTGGGGGCCGGCTATGGCTACACCTTC	CASSQVGAGYGYTF
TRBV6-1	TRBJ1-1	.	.	TGTGCCAGCAGTGATCGGAGGAACACTGAAGCTTTCTTT	CASSDRRNTEAFF
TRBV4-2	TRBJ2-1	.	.	TGTGCCAGCAGCCAAGATTACGGGAACTCCTACAATGAGCAGTTCTTC	CASSQDYGNSYNEQFF
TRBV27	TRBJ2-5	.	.	TGTGCCACCTCGTTCCTTCCCCGAGAGACCCAGTACTTC	CATSFLPRETQYF
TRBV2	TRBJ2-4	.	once	TGTGCCAGCGGGCAGAAAAACATTCAGTACTTC	CASGQKNIQYF
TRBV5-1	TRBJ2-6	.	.	TGCGCCAGCAGCCCCCTCCGGGTTCCTGGGGCCAACGTCCTGACTTTC	CASSPLRVPGANVLTF
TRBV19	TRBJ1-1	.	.	TGTGCCAGTAGTATGGGGGCCTACTCGGAAGCTTTCTTT	CASSMGAYSEAFF
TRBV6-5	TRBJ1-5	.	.	TGTGCCAGCAGCGCAGTGCAGCCCCAGCATTTT	CASSAVQPQHF
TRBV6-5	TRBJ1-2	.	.	TGTGCCAGCAGTACATACACAGCAAACTATGGCTACACCTTC	CASSTYTANYGYTF
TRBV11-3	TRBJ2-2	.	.	TGTGCCAGCAGCCAGGGGGGCATCGCGAACACCGGGGAGCTGTTTTTT	CASSQGGIANTGELFF
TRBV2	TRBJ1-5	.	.	TGTGCCAGCAAGGCGTCAAATTCGGGTCAGCCCCAGCATTTT	CASKASNSGQPQHF
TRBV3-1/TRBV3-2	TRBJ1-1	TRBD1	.	TGTGCCAGCAGCCAAGGGGACAGTAACACTGAAGCTTTCTTT	CASSQGDSNTEAFF
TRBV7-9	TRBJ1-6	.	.	TGTGCCAGCAGCTTAGAGGGGAATAATTCACCCCTCCACTTT	CASSLEGNNSPLHF
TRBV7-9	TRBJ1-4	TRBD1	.	TGTGCCAGCAGCCGTCGGACAGGGTTTGAAGAAAAACTGTTTTTT	CASSRRTGFEEKLFF
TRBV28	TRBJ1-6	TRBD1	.	TGTGCCAGCAGTTTATATCCCCCGGGGACAGGGATTTCACCCCTCCACTTT	CASSLYPPGTGISPLHF
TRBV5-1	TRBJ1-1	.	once	TGCGCCAGCAGCTTGGTAGCGAACACTGAAGCTTTCTTT	CASSLVANTEAFF
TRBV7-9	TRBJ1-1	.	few	TGTGCCAGCAAACAGCTGAACACTGAAGCTTTCTTT	CASKQLNTEAFF
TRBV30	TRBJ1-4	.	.	TGTGCCTGGAGAGGCGGGTTTGGGACTAATGAAAAACTGTTTTTT	CAWRGGFGTNEKLFF
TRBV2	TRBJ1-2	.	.	TGTGCCAGCAGTATCTTTCAGGGGAGCACCCCTGGCTACACCTTC	CASSIFQGSTPGYTF
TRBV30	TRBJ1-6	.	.	TGTGCCTGGAGGGGGGGAAATAGTAATTCACCCCTCCACTTT	CAWRGGNSNSPLHF
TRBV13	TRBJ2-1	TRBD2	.	TGTGCCAGCAGCCTCCAGACTAGCGGGAGGGGGAATGAGCAGTTCTTC	CASSLQTSGRGNEQFF
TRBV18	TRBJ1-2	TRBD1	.	TGTGCCAGCTCACCCGGGACAGGGGAGATTTCGGGTGGCTACACCTTC	CASSPGTGEISGGYTF
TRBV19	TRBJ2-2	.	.	TGTGCCAGTAAAGGCGGTAGCGCGAACACCGGGGAGCTGTTTTTT	CASKGGSANTGELFF